This TCR beta chain is from a study of blood T cell repertoires in COVID-19. Study information: Acute and convalescent COVID-19 specimens originated in the United States, Italy and Spain. In each case, the material was cDNA or gDNA derived from T cells, B-cell-depleted T cells, or PBMCs.

In the original workflow: Nucleated cell counts were estimated from reference gene primer amplification. The table came from immunoSEQ multiplex PCR; TCRdb's copy has only in-frame clones and leaves some out. V and J calls and clone size are as listed in that table; D and trimming were resolved from the DNA. This sample carries hundreds of thousands of clones, 88% of them seen once, and the ten largest clones take around 1.4%. The receptor comes from a man at least 80 years old with acute or convalescent COVID-19. Sequencing was performed on peripheral blood.

The CDR3 sequence is CASSPEGQPQETQYF. The DNA for the CDR3 is TGTGCCAGCAGCCCAGAGGGACAGCCTCAAGAGACCCAGTACTTC. The chain links TRBV11-1 to TRBJ2-5; 7 bases agree with TRBD1. V shed 5 bases and J 2 bases; nucleotides not matched to a gene: 8. This CDR3 is built from 15 residues. The germline V gene encodes CDR1 SGHAT and CDR2 FQDESV (reference sequence).